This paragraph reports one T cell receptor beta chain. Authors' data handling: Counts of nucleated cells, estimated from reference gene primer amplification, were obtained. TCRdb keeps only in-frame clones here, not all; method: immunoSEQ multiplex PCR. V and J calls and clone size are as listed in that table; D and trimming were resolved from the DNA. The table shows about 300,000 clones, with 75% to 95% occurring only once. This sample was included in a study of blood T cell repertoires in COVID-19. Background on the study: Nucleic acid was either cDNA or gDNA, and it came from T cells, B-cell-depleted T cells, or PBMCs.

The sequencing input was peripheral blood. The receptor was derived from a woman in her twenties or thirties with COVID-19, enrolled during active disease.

The CDR3 loop is CASSYSTGTTYGYTF. CDR3 DNA sequence: TGTGCCAGCAGTTACTCGACCGGGACAACCTATGGCTACACCTTC. This chain links TRBV6-2 or TRBV6-3 with TRBJ1-2; TRBD1 is a possible D gene (6 bases). Per the germline V gene, CDR1 is MNHEY and CDR2 is SVGEGT. The CDR3 runs 15 residues. With 0 bases removed from V and 4 bases from J, the gap between germline ends came to 12 bases.